There are a few counts of the clone carrying this T cell receptor (beta chain). Antigen specificity is unknown. The sample belongs to a study of graft-versus-host responses after intestinal transplantation. Overall study: Recipients were given multivisceral, liver-intestinal, or isolated intestinal transplants. Each recipient received anti-thymocyte globulin induction, then tacrolimus and steroids for about 3 years. Broader study findings: High graft-versus-host to host-versus-graft clonal ratios were found in allografts of patients who had graft-donor T cell macrochimerism. Some GvH clones appeared in ileal mucosa or blood before recipient bone marrow.

Germline-derived CDR1 and CDR2 are SNHLY and FYNNEI. The germline V and J ends were trimmed by 9 bases and 3 bases, with 15 bases remaining between them. This CDR3 is 13 amino acids long. Sequenced by immunoSEQ multiplex PCR; TCRdb stores in-frame clones only, minus some. The sample shows more than 80,000 clones, 80% to 85% of them seen only once. The specimen was unstimulated CD8+ T cells sorted from spleen or lymph node cells, collected before intestinal transplant. The origin of this receptor is a human donor who received an intestinal transplant. The V gene is TRBV2, the J gene TRBJ2-7, with TRBD2 as a possible D gene (6 bases). CDR3 sequence reads: CASLWDLLYEQYF. In DNA, the CDR3 is TGTGCCAGTCTCTGGGACTTACTCTACGAGCAGTACTTC.